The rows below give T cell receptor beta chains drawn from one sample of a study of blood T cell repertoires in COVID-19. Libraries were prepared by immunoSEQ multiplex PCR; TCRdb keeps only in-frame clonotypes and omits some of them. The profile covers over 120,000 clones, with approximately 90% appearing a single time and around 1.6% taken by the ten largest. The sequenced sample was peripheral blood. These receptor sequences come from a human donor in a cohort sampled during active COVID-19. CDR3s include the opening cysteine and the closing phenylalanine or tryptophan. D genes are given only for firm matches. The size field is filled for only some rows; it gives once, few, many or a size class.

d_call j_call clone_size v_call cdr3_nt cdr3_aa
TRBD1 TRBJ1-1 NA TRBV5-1 TGCGCCAGCAGCTTGTGGGACAGGGGCACTGAAGCTTTCTTT CASSLWDRGTEAFF
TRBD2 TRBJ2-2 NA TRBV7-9 TGTGCCAGCAGCCCCCAGTGGGGGGGGAACACCGGGGAGCTGTTTTTT CASSPQWGGNTGELFF
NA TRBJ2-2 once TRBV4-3 TGCGCCAGCAGCCAAGAGATCCGGGGGTTGTACACCGGGGAGCTGTTTTTT CASSQEIRGLYTGELFF
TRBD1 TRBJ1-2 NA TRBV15 TGTGCCACCAGCAGAGAGGATAAGACAGGGCGAGGCTACACCTTC CATSREDKTGRGYTF
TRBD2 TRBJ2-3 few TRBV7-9 TGTGCCAGCCGGTCTAGCGGGACAGATACGCAGTATTTT CASRSSGTDTQYF
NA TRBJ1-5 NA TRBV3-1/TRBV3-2 TGTGCCAGCAGCTTTCATGCAGGGAATCAGCCCCAGCATTTT CASSFHAGNQPQHF
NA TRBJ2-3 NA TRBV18 TGTGCCAGCTCACCAGGGCCGGAAGAAACAGATACGCAGTATTTT CASSPGPEETDTQYF
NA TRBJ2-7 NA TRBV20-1 TGCAGTGCTAGAGTAGGGGACGAGCAGTACTTC CSARVGDEQYF
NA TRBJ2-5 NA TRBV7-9 TGTGCCAGCAGCTTAGCGGAGGAGACCCAGTACTTC CASSLAEETQYF
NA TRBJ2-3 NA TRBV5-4 TGTGCCAGCAGCTTGGTCGGGTATACGCAGTATTTT CASSLVGYTQYF
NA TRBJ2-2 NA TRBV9 TGTGCCAGCAGCGTAGTAACTAGCACCGGGGAGCTGTTTTTT CASSVVTSTGELFF
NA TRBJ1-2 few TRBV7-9 TGTGCCAGCAGCTCAACATCGAACTATGGCTACACCTTC CASSSTSNYGYTF
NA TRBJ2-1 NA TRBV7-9 TGTGCCAGCAGCTTAGGGCCAAGTGAGCAGTTCTTC CASSLGPSEQFF
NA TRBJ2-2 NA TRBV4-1 TGCGCCAGCAGCCAAGGGGCCGGAAGCACCGGGGAGCTGTTTTTT CASSQGAGSTGELFF
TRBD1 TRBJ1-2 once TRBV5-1 TGCGCCAGCAGCTTGGCAGGGACAGGGGAAGGCTACACCTTC CASSLAGTGEGYTF
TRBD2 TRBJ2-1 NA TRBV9 TGTGCCAGCAGCGTAGAGGGACTAGCGTACAATGAGCAGTTCTTC CASSVEGLAYNEQFF
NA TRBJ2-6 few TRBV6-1 TGTGCCAGCAGTGAAAAGGGGGCTGGGGCCAACGTCCTGACTTTC CASSEKGAGANVLTF
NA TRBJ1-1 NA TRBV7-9 TGTGCCAGCAGCTGGCAGGCTCCGAACACTGAAGCTTTCTTT CASSWQAPNTEAFF
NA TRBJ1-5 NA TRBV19 TGTGCCAGTAGTATCCCCTCCAATCAGCCCCAGCATTTT CASSIPSNQPQHF
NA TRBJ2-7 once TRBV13 TGTGCCAGCAGCTTGGGCCTGGGGGGCGAGCAGTACTTC CASSLGLGGEQYF
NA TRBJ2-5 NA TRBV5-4 TGTGCCAGCAGCTTGTCCCCCGGGGGCCAAGAGACCCAGTACTTC CASSLSPGGQETQYF
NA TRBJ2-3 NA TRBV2 TGTGCCAGCAGGGACAGAAGCCACACAGATACGCAGTATTTT CASRDRSHTDTQYF
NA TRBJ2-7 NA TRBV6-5 TGTGCCAGCAGCAAGGGGTACGAGCAGTACTTC CASSKGYEQYF
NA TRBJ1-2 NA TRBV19 TGTGCCAGTAGTACACCGGGATCCACATACTATGGCTACACCTTC CASSTPGSTYYGYTF
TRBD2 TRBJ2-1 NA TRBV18 TGTGCCAGCTCACCAAGAGCGGGGAGCAATGAGCAGTTCTTC CASSPRAGSNEQFF
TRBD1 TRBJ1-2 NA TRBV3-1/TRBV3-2 TGTGCCAGCAGCCAATCCTCCGGCAGGGGGCACTATGGCTACACCTTC CASSQSSGRGHYGYTF
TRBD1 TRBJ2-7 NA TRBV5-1 TGCGCCAGCAGCGGGGGACAGGGAGCCTACGAGCAGTACTTC CASSGGQGAYEQYF
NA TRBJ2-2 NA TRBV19 TGTGCCAGTAGTTGGAATGCGGGGACCACCGGGGAGCTGTTTTTT CASSWNAGTTGELFF
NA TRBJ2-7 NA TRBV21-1 TGTGCCAGCAGCGCTCCGGGACAGGGGGCCGACGAGCAGTACTTC CASSAPGQGADEQYF
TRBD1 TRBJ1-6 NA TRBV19 TGTGCCAGTAGGCCTACAGGGGCGAATAATTCACCCCTCCACTTT CASRPTGANNSPLHF
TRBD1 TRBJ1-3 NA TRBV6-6 TGTGCCAGCAGTTTATTCAGACAGGGCTCTGGAAACACCATATATTTT CASSLFRQGSGNTIYF
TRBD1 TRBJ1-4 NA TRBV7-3 TGTGCCAGCAGCGAAACAGGGGCGCTTGGTGAAAAACTGTTTTTT CASSETGALGEKLFF
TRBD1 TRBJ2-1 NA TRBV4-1 TGCGCCAGCAGCCAGCTTCCTCCGGCCGGGACAGGGGGCTACAATGAGCAGTTCTTC CASSQLPPAGTGGYNEQFF
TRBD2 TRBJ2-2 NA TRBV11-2 TGTGCCAGCAGAGGGACTAGCGGGAACACCGGGGAGCTGTTTTTT CASRGTSGNTGELFF
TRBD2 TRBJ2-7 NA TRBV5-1 TGCGCCAGCAGCTGGGAAACGGGACTAGCGGGGGCGTCCTACGAGCAGTACTTC CASSWETGLAGASYEQYF
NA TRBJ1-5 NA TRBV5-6 TGTGCCAGCAGCTCCCCGACATCGTCCCAGCATTTT CASSSPTSSQHF
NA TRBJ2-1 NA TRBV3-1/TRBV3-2 TGTGCCAGCAGCCAAGACCGCTACTACAATGAGCAGTTCTTC CASSQDRYYNEQFF
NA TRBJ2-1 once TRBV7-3 TGTGCCAGCAGCCCCCCGGGGGACTACAATGAGCAGTTCTTC CASSPPGDYNEQFF
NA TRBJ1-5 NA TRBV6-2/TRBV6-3 TGTGCCAGCAGTGCCCCCACTTTTAATCAGCCCCAGCATTTT CASSAPTFNQPQHF
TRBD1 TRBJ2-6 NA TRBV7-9 TGTGCCAGCAGGCGGGACAGGGGGTCCAACGTCCTGACTTTC CASRRDRGSNVLTF
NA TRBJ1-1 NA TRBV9 TGTGCCAGCAGCTTCACACAGGAAGGCACTGAAGCTTTCTTT CASSFTQEGTEAFF
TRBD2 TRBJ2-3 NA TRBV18 TGTGCCAGCTCGTCGACTAGCGGGGGGCTAGGAGATACGCAGTATTTT CASSSTSGGLGDTQYF
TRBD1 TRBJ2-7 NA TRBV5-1 TGCGCCAGCAGCTTTTTGGGACAGGGTCAGGACGAGCAGTACTTC CASSFLGQGQDEQYF
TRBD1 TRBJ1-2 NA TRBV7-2 TGTGCCAGCAGCCTCCGGGACAGAGGGGTCTATGGCTACACCTTC CASSLRDRGVYGYTF
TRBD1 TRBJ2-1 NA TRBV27 TGTGCCAGCGAGGACAGGGGGGTTATCGGTGAGCAGTTCTTC CASEDRGVIGEQFF
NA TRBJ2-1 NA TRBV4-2 TGTGCCAGCAGTGGCCAGGGGTATTACAATGAGCAGTTCTTC CASSGQGYYNEQFF
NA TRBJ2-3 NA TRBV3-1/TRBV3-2 TGTGCCAGCAGCCAAGGTCCCCTATCAGATACGCAGTATTTT CASSQGPLSDTQYF